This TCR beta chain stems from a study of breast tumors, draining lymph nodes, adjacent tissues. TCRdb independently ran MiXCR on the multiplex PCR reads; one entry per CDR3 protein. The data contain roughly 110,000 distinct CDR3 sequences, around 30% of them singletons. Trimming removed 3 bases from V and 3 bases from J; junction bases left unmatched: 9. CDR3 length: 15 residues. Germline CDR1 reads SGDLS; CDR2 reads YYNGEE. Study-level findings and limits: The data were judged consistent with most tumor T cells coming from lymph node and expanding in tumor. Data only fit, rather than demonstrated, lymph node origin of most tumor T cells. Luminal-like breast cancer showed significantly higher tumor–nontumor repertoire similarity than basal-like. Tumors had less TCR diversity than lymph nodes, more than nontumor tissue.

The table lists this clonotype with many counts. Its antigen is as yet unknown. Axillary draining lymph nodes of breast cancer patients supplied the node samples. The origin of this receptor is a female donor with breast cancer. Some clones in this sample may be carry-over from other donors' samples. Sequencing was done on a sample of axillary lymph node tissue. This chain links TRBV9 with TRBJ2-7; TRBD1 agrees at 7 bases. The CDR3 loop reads CASSATPGQSYEQYF. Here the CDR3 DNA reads TGTGCCAGCAGCGCGACACCGGGACAGAGCTACGAGCAGTACTTC.